Below, 2 T cell receptor beta chains from the same sample are listed, as sequenced in a study of CD8+ T cells in alopecia areata. As the sequencing template, cDNA was produced by extracting RNA and reverse transcribing it. Assay: immunoSEQ multiplex PCR; the TCRdb copy retains only in-frame clones and omits some. Altogether fewer than 200,000 clones are present, approximately 59% being singletons, with the ten largest covering roughly 14%. The sample here was CD4+ T cells sorted from blood, taken at week 0. The receptors originated from a human donor with alopecia areata.

The V gene is TRBV29-1, the J gene TRBJ1-1; possible D gene TRBD1, 5 bases. The CDR3 is made up of 10 amino acids. The germline gives CDR1 SQVTM, CDR2 ANQGSEA. With 7 bases removed from V and 10 bases from J, the gap between germline ends came to 13 bases. CDR3 sequence reads: CSADTGGAFF. The CDR3 nucleotides are TGCAGCGCTGACACGGGGGGAGCTTTCTTT. The variable domain in full, with the rest retrieved from reference TRBV29-1 and TRBJ1-1, is SAVISQKPSRDICQRGTSLTIQCQVDSQVTMMFWYRQQPGQSLTLIATANQGSEATYESGFVIDKFPISRPNLTFSTLTVSNMSPEDSSIYLCSADTGGAFFGQGTRLTVV.

J is TRBJ2-7 and V is TRBV19; no definite D call. Germline V lookup: CDR1 LNHDA, CDR2 SQIVND (reference sequence). CDR3 length: 13 residues. The ends were cut back, 2 bases at V and 1 base at J, with 6 bases in the middle. The CDR3 is CASSIWGSYEQYF. As DNA, the CDR3 is TGTGCCAGTAGTATATGGGGTTCCTACGAGCAGTACTTC.